This T cell receptor (beta chain) is drawn from a study of cytomegalovirus exposure and HLA in healthy donors. It was with 60 Vbeta and 13 Jbeta primers that the PCR ran. Measured with immunoSEQ multiplex PCR; TCRdb has only the in-frame clones, and not every one. The sample records about 130,000 clones, roughly four fifths being singletons. There are 14 residues in the CDR3. Trimming took 0 bases from V and 6 from J, leaving 14 bases between them. Germline CDR1 reads GTSNPN; CDR2 reads SVGIG (reference sequence). This clone was observed a few times. Sequencing was performed on PBMCs. This sequence originates from a male donor in good health and CMV-seropositive. The chain combines TRBV30 with TRBJ1-2; the D is unclear. CDR3 protein: CAWSVKGGSHGYTF. In nucleotides, the CDR3 is TGTGCCTGGAGTGTAAAGGGAGGCTCCCATGGCTACACCTTC.